The clone carrying this T cell receptor (beta chain) was seen a few times. Its target is not known. This specimen belongs to a study of identical twins. The study, taken as a whole, reports: Cord blood beta clonotypes present at high abundance carried fewer insertions; no such pattern appeared in memory repertoires. Sequences that were out-of-frame, alpha and twin-shared displayed an excess of low generation probability. These conclusions were based on statistical analysis (cross-sectional, not following the same donors).

CDR1 DFQATT and CDR2 SNEGSKA come from the germline V gene (reference sequence). The V end lost 8 bases, the J end lost 5 bases, and 16 bases lay between the germline ends. CDR3 length equals 12 residues. TCRdb re-called the 5' RACE reads with MiXCR, one entry per CDR3 protein. The sample carries just over 500,000 distinct CDR3 sequences, approximately 22% recorded once. These same data were also listed under a study on T cells expressing NK-cell markers. That study reports: Eight donors were sequenced, seven testing HCMV-seropositive and one testing seronegative.

This TCR was recovered from a woman aged 18-30 years in good health. The specimen was CD4+ T cells sorted from blood. The chain is built from TRBV20-1 and TRBJ2-7, with D unresolved. The CDR3 nucleotides are TGCAGTATATCTGCGAGAATCGACGAGCAGTACTTC. It is translated as CSISARIDEQYF.